The 9 T cell receptor beta chains below come from one sample, sequenced in a study of blood T cell repertoires in COVID-19 (dated by TCRdb to 2020 to 2021). The library was obtained by the immunoSEQ multiplex PCR assay. TCRdb provides this immuneACCESS table in a form limited to in-frame rearrangements. Some clones are lacking; in checked studies, under half of them reflect an unresolved V gene, and why the rest are absent is not known. The sample data list hundreds of thousands of clones, and 80% to 90% of these were observed just once. The biggest ten clones account for around 1.1% of the sample. Material for sequencing was PBMCs or T cells enriched from blood (not recorded which). Receptors were obtained from a man younger than 45 who had recovered from COVID-19.

The genes are TRBV18 and TRBJ2-3; D might be TRBD1 (7 bases). The CDR3 covers 18 residues. Looked up from germline, CDR1 is KGHSH and CDR2 is LQKENI. V was cut by 5 bases and J by 3 bases, with 24 bases left in between. CDR3 in amino acids: CASSKAEGTGVRTDTQYF. The CDR3 nucleotides read TGTGCCAGCTCAAAAGCGGAGGGAACAGGGGTGAGGACAGATACGCAGTATTTT.

The chain carries TRBV28 and TRBJ1-1, with TRBD1 identical over 7 bases. V shed 3 bases and J 2 bases; nucleotides not matched to a gene: 6. The CDR3 covers 15 residues. The germline gives CDR1 MDHEN, CDR2 SYDVKM. The CDR3 DNA is TGTGCCAGCAGTTTGCCGGGACAGCTAAACACTGAAGCTTTCTTT. Residues: CASSLPGQLNTEAFF.

DNA for the CDR3: TGTGCCAGCAGTCCCGGGACAGGGGGGATCGTCACTGAAGCTTTCTTT. Its protein product is CASSPGTGGIVTEAFF. The genes are TRBV11-1 and TRBJ1-1; 11 nucleotides match TRBD1. This CDR3 is 16 amino acids long. Germline V gene sequence: CDR1 SGHAT, CDR2 FQDESV (reference sequence). Losses at the gene ends were 6 bases for V and 4 bases for J; bases not matched to a gene: 10.

This chain links TRBV5-1 with TRBJ2-7, with a possible D match to TRBD2 (5 bases). Looked up from germline, CDR1 is SGHRS and CDR2 is YFSETQ. This CDR3 has 16 residues. The ends were cut back, 4 bases at V and 2 bases at J, with 19 bases in the middle. This chain's CDR3 is CASSIRPGEHPYEQYF. CDR3 DNA sequence: TGCGCCAGCAGCATACGACCCGGGGAACACCCCTACGAGCAGTACTTC.

The CDR3, as DNA: TGTGCCAGCAGCCAAGAAGGAAACAGGGGGACGCCGGTTGCCAAAAACATTCAGTACTTC. It translates to CASSQEGNRGTPVAKNIQYF. The chain carries TRBV3-1 (or the pseudogene TRBV3-2) and TRBJ2-4, with TRBD1 matching over 8 bases. This CDR3 spans 20 amino acids. Germline V lookup: CDR1 LGHDT, CDR2 YNNKEL (reference sequence). The V segment lost 0 bases and the J segment 1 base; nucleotides outside the gene matches: 14.

This rearrangement joins TRBV5-1 to TRBJ2-5; 9 bases are a match to TRBD2. Germline trimming cut 5 bases from V and 4 bases from J; bases unmatched to any gene: 6. Germline loops: CDR1 SGHRS, CDR2 YFSETQ. This CDR3 has 14 residues. CDR3 loop: CASRAGTSLETQYF. The CDR3 coding sequence is TGCGCCAGCAGGGCCGGGACTAGCTTAGAGACCCAGTACTTC.

The genes are TRBV27 and TRBJ1-5; 8 bases line up with TRBD1. CDR3 length equals 14 residues. V shed 3 bases, J shed 7 bases, and the junction held 5 bases outside the gene matches. Germline assignment: CDR1 MNHEY and CDR2 SMNVEV (reference sequence). The CDR3 nucleotides are TGTGCCAGCAGTTTGGCAGGGGGCCGACAGCCCCAGCATTTT. Translated: CASSLAGGRQPQHF.

This chain connects TRBV7-2 to TRBJ2-5; D is perhaps TRBD1 (5 bases). This CDR3 is built from 14 residues. Germline CDR1 reads SGHTA; CDR2 reads FQGNSA. V was cut by 4 bases and J by 3 bases, with 12 bases left in between. The CDR3 sequence: CASSWRKGKETQYF. The CDR3 DNA follows: TGTGCCAGCAGCTGGCGTAAGGGGAAAGAGACCCAGTACTTC.

The chain joins TRBV27 to TRBJ2-7, with 11 bases fitting TRBD2. The trim removed 6 bases at V and 1 base at J, leaving 5 bases unmatched. There are 15 residues in the CDR3. Per the germline V gene, CDR1 is MNHEY and CDR2 is SMNVEV (reference sequence). In nucleotides, the CDR3 is TGTGCCAGCAGGGGACTAGCGGCATATTCCTACGAGCAGTACTTC. It encodes CASRGLAAYSYEQYF.